A selection of T cell receptor beta chains follows, all from one sample in a study of blood T cell repertoires in COVID-19. The assay was immunoSEQ multiplex PCR, and TCRdb's table has in-frame clones only and misses some. The profile shows roughly 100,000 clones, about 86% of them singletons. The specimen was peripheral blood. The receptors shown here come from a man older than 75 with acute or convalescent COVID-19. Both conserved end residues are part of each CDR3. The order of the fields is J gene, clone size, V gene, D gene, CDR3 DNA, CDR3 protein. A D gene is named only where the DNA matches it firmly. Size is stated for part of the rows, as once, few or many counts, or as a class when the clone is expanded.

j_call: TRBJ1-3
clone_size: .
v_call: TRBV29-1
d_call: .
cdr3_nt: TGCAGCGTTGCGCCAGGAGGTACTGGAAACACCATATATTTT
cdr3_aa: CSVAPGGTGNTIYF

j_call: TRBJ1-2
clone_size: few
v_call: TRBV7-9
d_call: .
cdr3_nt: TGTGCCAGCAGCTCTGGCGACAGATATGGCTACACCTTC
cdr3_aa: CASSSGDRYGYTF

j_call: TRBJ1-5
clone_size: .
v_call: TRBV7-3
d_call: .
cdr3_nt: TGTGCCAGCAGCCCTAATATGAATCAGCCCCAGCATTTT
cdr3_aa: CASSPNMNQPQHF

j_call: TRBJ2-5
clone_size: .
v_call: TRBV5-5
d_call: TRBD2
cdr3_nt: TGTGCCAGCAGCTTGCAACTAGCGGGATGGGAGACCCAGTACTTC
cdr3_aa: CASSLQLAGWETQYF

j_call: TRBJ1-2
clone_size: .
v_call: TRBV5-1
d_call: TRBD1
cdr3_nt: TGCGCCAGCAGCTTCGGGGGGACAGGGGTTCAGAGTGGCTACACCTTC
cdr3_aa: CASSFGGTGVQSGYTF

j_call: TRBJ2-7
clone_size: .
v_call: TRBV18
d_call: TRBD1
cdr3_nt: TGTGCCAGCTCACCAGTGACAGGGGACGCCTACGAGCAGTACTTC
cdr3_aa: CASSPVTGDAYEQYF

j_call: TRBJ2-7
clone_size: .
v_call: TRBV29-1
d_call: .
cdr3_nt: TGCAGCGCCACCGCGGGGCGGGAACAAAGTGAGCAGTACTTC
cdr3_aa: CSATAGREQSEQYF

j_call: TRBJ2-7
clone_size: .
v_call: TRBV19
d_call: TRBD1
cdr3_nt: TGTGCCAGTAGTATGTTGGGACAGCCTTACGAGCAGTACTTC
cdr3_aa: CASSMLGQPYEQYF

j_call: TRBJ2-7
clone_size: .
v_call: TRBV4-1
d_call: TRBD1
cdr3_nt: TGCGCCAGCAGCCTGACCGGGACAGGGATACACGAGCAGTACTTC
cdr3_aa: CASSLTGTGIHEQYF

j_call: TRBJ1-2
clone_size: once
v_call: TRBV7-2
d_call: TRBD1
cdr3_nt: TGTGCCAGCAGCTTAGGACAGGGGGAGGGCTACACCTTC
cdr3_aa: CASSLGQGEGYTF

j_call: TRBJ2-7
clone_size: .
v_call: TRBV27
d_call: .
cdr3_nt: TGTGCCAGCAGTTTACGTGTCCCCCCGTACGAGCAGTACTTC
cdr3_aa: CASSLRVPPYEQYF

j_call: TRBJ2-1
clone_size: once
v_call: TRBV6-5
d_call: .
cdr3_nt: TGTGCCAGCAGTTCGACCGGACAGTCCAATGAGCAGTTCTTC
cdr3_aa: CASSSTGQSNEQFF

j_call: TRBJ2-1
clone_size: .
v_call: TRBV5-5
d_call: .
cdr3_nt: TGTGCCAGCAGCTTTGGGCTACACTCCTACAATGAGCAGTTCTTC
cdr3_aa: CASSFGLHSYNEQFF

j_call: TRBJ2-2
clone_size: .
v_call: TRBV24-1
d_call: TRBD1
cdr3_nt: TGTGCCACGGGGGGGACAGGGGGACACACCGGGGAGCTGTTTTTT
cdr3_aa: CATGGTGGHTGELFF

j_call: TRBJ2-5
clone_size: .
v_call: TRBV24-1
d_call: TRBD1
cdr3_nt: TGTGCCACCAGTGGTACAGGGGACCAAGAGACCCAGTACTTC
cdr3_aa: CATSGTGDQETQYF

j_call: TRBJ1-1
clone_size: .
v_call: TRBV6-5
d_call: TRBD1
cdr3_nt: TGTGCCAGCAGCCTAGGGACAGGGACCACTGAAGCTTTCTTT
cdr3_aa: CASSLGTGTTEAFF

j_call: TRBJ2-5
clone_size: .
v_call: TRBV7-3
d_call: .
cdr3_nt: TGTGCCAGCAGCTCCCAGGGACAAGGGGAGACCCAGTACTTC
cdr3_aa: CASSSQGQGETQYF

j_call: TRBJ2-1
clone_size: .
v_call: TRBV9
d_call: TRBD2
cdr3_nt: TGTGCCAGCGCACGTACTAGCGGGAACTACAATGAGCAGTTCTTC
cdr3_aa: CASARTSGNYNEQFF

j_call: TRBJ2-1
clone_size: .
v_call: TRBV5-1
d_call: .
cdr3_nt: TGCGCCAGCAGCTTTACAGTCCTGAGCTCCTACAATGAGCAGTTCTTC
cdr3_aa: CASSFTVLSSYNEQFF

j_call: TRBJ2-6
clone_size: once
v_call: TRBV5-5
d_call: .
cdr3_nt: TGTGCCAGCAGCCCTAAAAGGCAGGGTTCCCTTTTTTCTGGGGCCAACGTCCTGACTTTC
cdr3_aa: CASSPKRQGSLFSGANVLTF

j_call: TRBJ1-2
clone_size: once
v_call: TRBV3-1/TRBV3-2
d_call: .
cdr3_nt: TGTGCCAGCAGCGACAGATCCTATGGCTACACCTTC
cdr3_aa: CASSDRSYGYTF

j_call: TRBJ1-6
clone_size: .
v_call: TRBV28
d_call: .
cdr3_nt: TGTGCCAGCACCAGCTCCTATAATTCACCCCTCCACTTT
cdr3_aa: CASTSSYNSPLHF

j_call: TRBJ2-3
clone_size: .
v_call: TRBV11-2
d_call: TRBD1
cdr3_nt: TGTGCCAGCAGCTCGTACAGGGGAAAGGCAGATGCGCAGTATTTT
cdr3_aa: CASSSYRGKADAQYF